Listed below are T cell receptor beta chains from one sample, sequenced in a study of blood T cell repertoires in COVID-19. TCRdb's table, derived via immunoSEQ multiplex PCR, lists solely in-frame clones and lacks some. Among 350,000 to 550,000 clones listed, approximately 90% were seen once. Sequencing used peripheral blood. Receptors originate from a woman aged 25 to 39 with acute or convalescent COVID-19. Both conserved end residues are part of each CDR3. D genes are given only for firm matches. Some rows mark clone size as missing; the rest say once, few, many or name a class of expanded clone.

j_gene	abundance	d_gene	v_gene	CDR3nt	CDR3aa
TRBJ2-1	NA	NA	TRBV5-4	TGTGCCAGCAGCCACACTAACAATGAGCAGTTCTTC	CASSHTNNEQFF
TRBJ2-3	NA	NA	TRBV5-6	TGTGCCAGCAGCTTGGTGGGCTTCAATACGCAGTATTTT	CASSLVGFNTQYF
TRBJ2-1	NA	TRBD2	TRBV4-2	TGTGCCAGCAGCCAAGGGGCTAGCGGGGGCCTGAGCTCCTACAATGAGCAGTTCTTC	CASSQGASGGLSSYNEQFF
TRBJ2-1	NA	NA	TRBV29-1	TGCAGCGTTCAGGACAGAGGGGACAATGAGCAGTTCTTC	CSVQDRGDNEQFF
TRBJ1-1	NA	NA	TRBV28	TGTGCCAGCAGCCCAGGACAGTTGTACACTGAAGCTTTCTTT	CASSPGQLYTEAFF
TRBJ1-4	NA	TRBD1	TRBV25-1	TGTGCCAGCAGTGAATTTGGGACAGGGCCAACAACTAATGAAAAACTGTTTTTT	CASSEFGTGPTTNEKLFF
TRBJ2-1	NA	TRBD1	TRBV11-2	TGTGCCAGCAGCTTAAGACAGGGAATGGGCGATGAGCAGTTCTTC	CASSLRQGMGDEQFF
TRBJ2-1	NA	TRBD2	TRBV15	TGTGCCACCAGCAGAAGGACTAGCGGGGTCTTCCCCTACAATGAGCAGTTCTTC	CATSRRTSGVFPYNEQFF
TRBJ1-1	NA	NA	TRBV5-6	TGTGCCAGCAGCTTCTTTGGAGTCCGGAACACTGAAGCTTTCTTT	CASSFFGVRNTEAFF
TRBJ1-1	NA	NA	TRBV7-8	TGTGCCAGCAGCCCCGACCCGGACAGAAACACTGAAGCTTTCTTT	CASSPDPDRNTEAFF
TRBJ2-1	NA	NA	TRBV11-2	TGTGCCAGCAGCCCCAGAACGTGGGGGGGCAGTTTCTCCTACAATGAGCAGTTCTTC	CASSPRTWGGSFSYNEQFF
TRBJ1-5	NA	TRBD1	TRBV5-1	TGCGCCAGCAGCTCCGGACAGGCCAATCAGCCCCAGCATTTT	CASSSGQANQPQHF
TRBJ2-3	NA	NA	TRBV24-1	TGTGCCACCAGTGATTCAGGGGTTTACACAGATACGCAGTATTTT	CATSDSGVYTDTQYF
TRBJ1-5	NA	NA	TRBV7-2	TGTGCCAGCAGCTTATCATTGGGGGGGGCGCGTGGGCCCCAGCATTTT	CASSLSLGGARGPQHF
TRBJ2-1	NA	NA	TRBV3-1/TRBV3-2	TGTGCCAGCAGCCAAGGTAGTTTCGGGGAGCAGTTCTTC	CASSQGSFGEQFF
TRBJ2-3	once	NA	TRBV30	TGTGCCTGGAGTGTACTTTCACATACGCAGTATTTT	CAWSVLSHTQYF
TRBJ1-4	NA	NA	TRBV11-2	TGTGCCAGCAGCCCCCCCGGTAATGAAAAACTGTTTTTT	CASSPPGNEKLFF
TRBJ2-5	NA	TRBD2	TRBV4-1	TGCGCCAGCAGCCGAGGGACTAGCGGGGGAATCCAAGAGACCCAGTACTTC	CASSRGTSGGIQETQYF
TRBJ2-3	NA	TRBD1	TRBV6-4	TGTGCCAGCAGAGACTCCGGGACAGGGGCAGATACGCAGTATTTT	CASRDSGTGADTQYF
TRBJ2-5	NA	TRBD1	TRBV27	TGTGCCAGCAGTTTGCTACCGGGACAGGGGTACCAAGAGACCCAGTACTTC	CASSLLPGQGYQETQYF
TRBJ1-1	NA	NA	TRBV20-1	TGCAGTGCCGAACTTTACACTGAAGCTTTCTTT	CSAELYTEAFF
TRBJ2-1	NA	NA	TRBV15	TGTGCCACTCCCGGGGGTTTGTCCAATGAGCAGTTCTTC	CATPGGLSNEQFF
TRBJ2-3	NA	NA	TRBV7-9	TGTGCCAGCAGCTTAACTATGAGCACAGATACGCAGTATTTT	CASSLTMSTDTQYF
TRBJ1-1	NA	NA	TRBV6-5	TGTGCCAGCAGCCTTACAGAAGTCGCTGAAGCTTTCTTT	CASSLTEVAEAFF
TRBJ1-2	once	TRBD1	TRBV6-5	TGTGCCAGCAGGACCGGGACAGGGTGCTACACCTTC	CASRTGTGCYTF
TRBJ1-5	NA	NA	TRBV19	TGTGCCAGTAGTATAACGGGTTGGCAGCCCCAGCATTTT	CASSITGWQPQHF
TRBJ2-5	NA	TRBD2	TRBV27	TGTGCCAGCAGCCTAGCGGGGGCTCAAGAGACCCAGTACTTC	CASSLAGAQETQYF
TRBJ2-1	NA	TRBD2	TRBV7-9	TGTGCCAGCAGCTTAGGTCTCGCGGGGGGGAGCTCCTACAATGAGCAGTTCTTC	CASSLGLAGGSSYNEQFF
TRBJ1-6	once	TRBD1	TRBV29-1	TGCAGCCACTTGACCGACAGGGGGAACTCACCCCTCCACTTT	CSHLTDRGNSPLHF
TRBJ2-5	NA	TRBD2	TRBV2	TGTGCCAGCAGCGGCCCGACTAGCGGGGTGGCCCAGTACTTC	CASSGPTSGVAQYF
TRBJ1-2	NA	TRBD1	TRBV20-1	TGCAGTGCTCTTAGACAGGGGGGCCACACCTTC	CSALRQGGHTF
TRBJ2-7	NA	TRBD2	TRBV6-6	TGTGCCAGCAGTTACGGTAGCGGGGGGGCCTACGAGCAGTACTTC	CASSYGSGGAYEQYF
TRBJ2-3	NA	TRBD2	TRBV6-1	TGTGCCAGCAGTGAAGCCTTCACTAGCGTGAGGGGTACGCAGTATTTT	CASSEAFTSVRGTQYF
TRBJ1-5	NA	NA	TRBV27	TGTGCCAGCTCCCACCGGGGGATAGATCAGCCCCAGCATTTT	CASSHRGIDQPQHF
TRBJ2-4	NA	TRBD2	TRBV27	TGTGCCAGCAGTTTATTGGTACGCGGGGGGAGAGCCAAAAACATTCAGTACTTC	CASSLLVRGGRAKNIQYF
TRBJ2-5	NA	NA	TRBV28	TGTGCCAGCAGTTTTAGAGGGCTAGGGACCCAGTACTTC	CASSFRGLGTQYF
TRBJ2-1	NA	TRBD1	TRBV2	TGTGCCAGCAGTCAGGGGGCTGTTTACAATGAGCAGTTCTTC	CASSQGAVYNEQFF
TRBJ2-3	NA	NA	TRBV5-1	TGCGCCAGCAGGGCGTCACCAGGGGTCAGAGATACGCAGTATTTT	CASRASPGVRDTQYF
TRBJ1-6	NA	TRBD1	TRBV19	TGTGCCAGTAGTATCATGGGACAGGGGGCCTCACCCCTCCACTTT	CASSIMGQGASPLHF
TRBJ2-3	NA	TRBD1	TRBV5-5	TGTGCCAGCAGCTTGAACAGGGGATTAACAGATACGCAGTATTTT	CASSLNRGLTDTQYF
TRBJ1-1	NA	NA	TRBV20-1	TGCAGTGCTAGAGATGTCTCCGAAGCTTTCTTT	CSARDVSEAFF
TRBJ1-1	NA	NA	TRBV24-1	TGTGCTCACCAGGGTAACCCCCAAGGGGAGAACACTGAAGCTTTCTTT	CAHQGNPQGENTEAFF
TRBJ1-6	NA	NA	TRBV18	TGTGCCAGCTCACCCCCCACAGAGAATTCACCCCTCCACTTT	CASSPPTENSPLHF
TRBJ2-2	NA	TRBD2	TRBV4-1	TGCGCCAGCAGCCTGAAGACTAGCGGGAGGCCCGGGGAGCTGTTTTTT	CASSLKTSGRPGELFF
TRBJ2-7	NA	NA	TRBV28	TGTGCCAGCAGCTCAACAGGCTACGAGCAGTACTTC	CASSSTGYEQYF
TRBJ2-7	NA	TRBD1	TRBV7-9	TGTGCCAGCAGCGCCCGAGGACAGGTCACCTACGAGCAGTACTTC	CASSARGQVTYEQYF
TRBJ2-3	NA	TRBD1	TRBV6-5	TGTGCCAGCAGAGGGGGACAGGCTAACACAGATACGCAGTATTTT	CASRGGQANTDTQYF
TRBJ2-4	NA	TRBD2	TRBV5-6	TGTGCCAGCAGCTTTCAGGGACTAGCGGGGGGAAACATTCAGTACTTC	CASSFQGLAGGNIQYF
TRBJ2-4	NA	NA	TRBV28	TGTGCCAGCAGAGGGACACGGCCCTTTCTAGCCAAAAACATTCAGTACTTC	CASRGTRPFLAKNIQYF
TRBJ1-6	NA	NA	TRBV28	TGTGCCAGCAGTCCAAATTCACCCCTCCACTTT	CASSPNSPLHF
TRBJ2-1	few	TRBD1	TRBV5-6	TGTGCCAGCACCCCCCCCGGGACAGAAAAAAATGAGCAGTTCTTC	CASTPPGTEKNEQFF
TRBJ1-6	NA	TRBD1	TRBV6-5	TGTGCCAGCAGCCAGACAGGGAGTTCACCCCTCCACTTT	CASSQTGSSPLHF
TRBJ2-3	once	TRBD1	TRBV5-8	TGTGCCAGCAGCTCCGGGACAGTGGGGGATTGGGATACGCAGTATTTT	CASSSGTVGDWDTQYF
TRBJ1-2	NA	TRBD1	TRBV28	TGTGCCAGCAGTTTGCCAGGGGGCATCAACTATGGCTACACCTTC	CASSLPGGINYGYTF
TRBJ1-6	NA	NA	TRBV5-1	TGCGCCAGCAGCTTGGAGGAGGGTAGGTCACCCCTCCACTTT	CASSLEEGRSPLHF
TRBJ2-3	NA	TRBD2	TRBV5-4	TGTGCCAGCAGCTTGGGCGGGGGGGCCCCAGATACGCAGTATTTT	CASSLGGGAPDTQYF
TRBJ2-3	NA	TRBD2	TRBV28	TGTGCCAGCAGTCCACTTTCGAGCGGGGTTAAAGATACGCAGTATTTT	CASSPLSSGVKDTQYF
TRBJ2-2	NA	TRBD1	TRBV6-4	TGTGCCAGCATTCCCGACAGGGTAATTACCGGGGAGCTGTTTTTT	CASIPDRVITGELFF
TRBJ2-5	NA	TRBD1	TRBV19	TGTGCCAGTAGCACAGGGGGTGGGGAGACCCAGTACTTC	CASSTGGGETQYF